This T cell receptor (beta chain) was retrieved from a study of cytomegalovirus exposure and HLA in healthy donors. With respect to this clone: The antigen is unknown.

General observations from the study: Reportedly, HLA-A and HLA-B alleles of most subjects were accurately predicted from TCR beta. Cytomegalovirus status was reportedly diagnosed by the classifier with high specificity and sensitivity.

Vbeta (60) and Jbeta (13) primers were used in the PCR. Using immunoSEQ multiplex PCR, the repertoire was profiled, and TCRdb retains in-frame clones only, with some absent. Seen here are about 150,000 clones, under 70% observed once, and the top ten hold about 10%. The sequenced sample consisted of PBMCs. This receptor was identified in a man under 40 in good health and CMV-seropositive.

The CDR3 DNA is TGCGCCAGCAGCTCGACAGGGCTCAATCAGCCCCAGCATTTT. It encodes CASSSTGLNQPQHF. The J gene is TRBJ1-5, the V gene TRBV5-1; 7 bases match TRBD1. CDR1 and CDR2 from the germline V gene are SGHRS and YFSETQ. Trimming removed 3 bases from V and 3 bases from J; junction bases left unmatched: 3. The CDR3 is made up of 14 amino acids.